Listed below are T cell receptor beta chains from one sample, sequenced in a study of CD8 T cells in ankylosing spondylitis. In TCRdb, the 5' RACE reads were re-called with MiXCR into one record per CDR3 protein. Of some 120,000 distinct CDR3 sequences listed, around 13% are singletons. What was sequenced was blood, either unsorted or a sorted T cell fraction (not recorded which). The receptors shown here come from a female donor with ankylosing spondylitis or in good health (not recorded which). Each CDR3 is given with its conserved first and last residue. D genes are given only for firm matches. Expanded clones are given a class, and other clones once, few, many or no size at all.

d_call j_call clone_size v_call cdr3_aa cdr3_nt
. TRBJ2-7 many TRBV20-1 CSAREPGADSTQYF TGCAGTGCTAGAGAACCAGGGGCAGATTCGACGCAGTACTTC
. TRBJ2-2 few TRBV7-8 CASSLEGGTGELFF TGTGCCAGCAGCTTAGAGGGGGGCACCGGGGAGCTGTTTTTT
. TRBJ1-3 many TRBV14 CASSPRRNTIYF TGTGCCAGCAGCCCTCGGCGAAACACCATATATTTT
TRBD2 TRBJ2-1 few TRBV5-1 CASSSLAGQANNEQFF TGCGCCAGCAGCTCCTTAGCGGGGCAAGCTAACAATGAGCAGTTCTTC
. TRBJ2-5 . TRBV5-5 CASSQEGRKETQYF TGTGCCAGCAGCCAGGAGGGCAGAAAAGAGACCCAGTACTTC
. TRBJ2-5 many TRBV20-1 CSASYRDPGETQYF TGCAGTGCTAGCTACCGGGACCCGGGCGAGACCCAGTACTTC
. TRBJ2-7 many TRBV7-6 CASSLAPSIGYEQYF TGTGCCAGCAGCTTAGCGCCGAGTATCGGCTACGAGCAGTACTTC
. TRBJ1-2 few TRBV5-1 CASSLDLEGYGYTF TGCGCCAGCAGCTTGGATCTAGAGGGCTATGGCTACACCTTC
TRBD2 TRBJ2-1 many TRBV20-1 CSAVLAGYNEQFF TGCAGTGCCGTACTAGCGGGGTACAATGAGCAGTTCTTC
. TRBJ2-1 many TRBV29-1 CSVLDLNYNEQFF TGCAGCGTTCTGGATTTGAATTACAATGAGCAGTTCTTC
. TRBJ2-3 . TRBV5-1 CASANTPFRADTQYF TGCGCCAGCGCCAATACCCCGTTTCGCGCAGATACGCAGTATTTT
. TRBJ2-2 . TRBV27 CASSLMALGELFF TGTGCCAGCAGTTTAATGGCCCTCGGGGAGCTGTTTTTT
. TRBJ2-1 many TRBV6-1 CASSRQSSYNEQFF TGTGCCAGCAGCAGACAAAGCTCCTACAATGAGCAGTTCTTC
TRBD2 TRBJ2-7 many TRBV29-1 CSVLGLAGTYEQYF TGCAGCGTTTTGGGACTAGCGGGTACCTACGAGCAGTACTTC
. TRBJ1-6 many TRBV12-3/TRBV12-4 CASSPTGSPLHF TGTGCCAGCAGCCCAACAGGTTCACCCCTCCACTTT
. TRBJ2-7 . TRBV20-1 CSAPSRLGAYEQYF TGCAGTGCCCCCTCCCGCTTGGGGGCGTACGAGCAGTACTTC
. TRBJ1-1 many TRBV11-2 CASSLEVNTEAFF TGTGCCAGCAGCTTAGAGGTGAACACTGAAGCTTTCTTT
. TRBJ1-1 many TRBV7-9 CASSFPPTGSLTKAFF TGTGCCAGCAGCTTTCCTCCAACAGGGAGCTTAACAAAAGCTTTCTTT
. TRBJ1-1 . TRBV5-1 CASSLTTGLNEAFF TGCGCCAGCAGCTTGACCACAGGGCTTAATGAAGCTTTCTTT
. TRBJ1-2 . TRBV6-1 CASTKPGGYTF TGTGCCAGCACCAAACCGGGTGGCTACACCTTC
. TRBJ2-7 . TRBV7-8 CTSSSFNGPYEQYF TGTACCAGCAGCTCCTTTAACGGACCTTACGAGCAGTACTTC
. TRBJ2-2 . TRBV5-1 CASSRDMTTGELFF TGCGCCAGCAGCCGCGACATGACCACCGGGGAGCTGTTTTTT
. TRBJ1-1 many TRBV12-3/TRBV12-4 CASSPTVSNTEAFF TGTGCCAGCAGTCCGACAGTTTCGAACACTGAAGCTTTCTTT
TRBD2 TRBJ2-2 . TRBV3-1 CASSLRGDTGELFF TGTGCCAGCAGCCTCCGGGGGGACACCGGGGAGCTGTTTTTT
. TRBJ2-7 . TRBV11-2 CASSSGLSYEQYF TGTGCCAGCAGCTCCGGCCTCTCCTACGAGCAGTACTTC
TRBD1 TRBJ1-1 . TRBV20-1 CSARPEPGQGNDGAFF TGCAGTGCTAGACCAGAACCGGGACAGGGGAATGATGGAGCTTTCTTT
TRBD1 TRBJ2-7 once TRBV30 CAWSRQGYEQYF TGTGCCTGGAGTCGACAGGGCTACGAGCAGTACTTC
TRBD1 TRBJ2-7 few TRBV6-5 CASSYRADRAGEQYF TGTGCCAGCAGTTACCGTGCCGACAGGGCAGGTGAGCAGTACTTC
TRBD2 TRBJ2-7 many TRBV7-8 CASSATSGRSLEYF TGTGCCAGCAGCGCTACTAGCGGGAGGTCCCTGGAGTACTTC
. TRBJ2-2 few TRBV7-2 CASSNQGNTGELFF TGTGCCAGCAGCAATCAGGGGAACACCGGGGAGCTGTTTTTT
. TRBJ2-1 many TRBV10-2 CASSRLSAEYNEQFF TGCGCCAGCAGCCGCCTTTCGGCGGAATACAATGAGCAGTTCTTC
. TRBJ1-5 . TRBV20-1 CSARSPRGQSGNQPQHF TGCAGTGCTAGATCTCCCCGGGGGCAGTCGGGCAATCAGCCCCAGCATTTT
. TRBJ2-4 many TRBV6-5 CASSYSGPIAKNIQYF TGTGCCAGCAGTTACTCGGGGCCCATAGCCAAAAACATTCAGTACTTC
. TRBJ2-7 many TRBV4-1 CASSQDGTDTYEQYF TGCGCCAGCAGCCAAGATGGAACAGACACCTACGAGCAGTACTTC
. TRBJ2-2 many TRBV7-8 CASSLKGTTGELFF TGTGCCAGCAGCTTAAAAGGGACCACCGGGGAGCTGTTTTTT
TRBD1 TRBJ2-7 . TRBV6-5 CASSYSRQGVNEQYF TGTGCCAGCAGTTACTCGAGACAGGGGGTTAACGAGCAGTACTTC
. TRBJ2-2 . TRBV11-2 CASSKRTGRGVGFVPGELFF TGTGCCAGCAGCAAAAGGACTGGGAGAGGTGTAGGCTTCGTCCCCGGGGAGCTGTTTTTT
. TRBJ2-3 many TRBV4-1 CASSQAPSWERTDTQYF TGCGCCAGCAGCCAAGCGCCTAGCTGGGAGAGGACAGATACGCAGTATTTT
TRBD2 TRBJ2-1 few TRBV28 CASMEGGSSYNEQFF TGTGCCAGCATGGAGGGCGGGAGCTCCTACAATGAGCAGTTCTTC
TRBD1 TRBJ2-7 . TRBV30 CAWGQGIYEQYF TGTGCCTGGGGACAGGGGATCTACGAGCAGTACTTC